Below, one T cell receptor beta chain is given with its context. Its antigen is still unknown. This CDR3 is also generated by other DNA sequences in the sample. Extracted RNA was reverse transcribed, and the resulting cDNA served as sequencing template. The method was immunoSEQ multiplex PCR; TCRdb's version includes in-frame clones alone and lacks a portion of them. The data show 150,000 to 200,000 clones, roughly 58% seen once. The sample comes from a study of CD8+ T cells in alopecia areata. General study findings and limits: Persistence during tofacitinib was seen for many expanded lesional clones in scalp and blood. Affected lesional scalp, above all in alopecia totalis/universalis, was more clonal than normal scalp.

Treatment noted: oral pan-JAK inhibitor, 5-10 mg twice daily. Sampling of alopecia areata patients yielded lesional scalp punch biopsies as well as peripheral blood. The sample in question was CD4+ T cells sorted from blood, obtained at approximately week 60, from a patient treated with tofacitinib. This TCR derives from a human donor with alopecia areata.

For the CDR3, the DNA is TGTGCCAGCGGCTTCTCCTACGAGCAGTACTTC. This codes for CASGFSYEQYF. V gene TRBV2 combines with J gene TRBJ2-7; D gene uncertain. This CDR3 spans 11 amino acids. CDR1 and CDR2 from the germline V gene are SNHLY and FYNNEI. Trimming took off 8 bases at V and 0 bases at J, with 5 bases between the two ends.